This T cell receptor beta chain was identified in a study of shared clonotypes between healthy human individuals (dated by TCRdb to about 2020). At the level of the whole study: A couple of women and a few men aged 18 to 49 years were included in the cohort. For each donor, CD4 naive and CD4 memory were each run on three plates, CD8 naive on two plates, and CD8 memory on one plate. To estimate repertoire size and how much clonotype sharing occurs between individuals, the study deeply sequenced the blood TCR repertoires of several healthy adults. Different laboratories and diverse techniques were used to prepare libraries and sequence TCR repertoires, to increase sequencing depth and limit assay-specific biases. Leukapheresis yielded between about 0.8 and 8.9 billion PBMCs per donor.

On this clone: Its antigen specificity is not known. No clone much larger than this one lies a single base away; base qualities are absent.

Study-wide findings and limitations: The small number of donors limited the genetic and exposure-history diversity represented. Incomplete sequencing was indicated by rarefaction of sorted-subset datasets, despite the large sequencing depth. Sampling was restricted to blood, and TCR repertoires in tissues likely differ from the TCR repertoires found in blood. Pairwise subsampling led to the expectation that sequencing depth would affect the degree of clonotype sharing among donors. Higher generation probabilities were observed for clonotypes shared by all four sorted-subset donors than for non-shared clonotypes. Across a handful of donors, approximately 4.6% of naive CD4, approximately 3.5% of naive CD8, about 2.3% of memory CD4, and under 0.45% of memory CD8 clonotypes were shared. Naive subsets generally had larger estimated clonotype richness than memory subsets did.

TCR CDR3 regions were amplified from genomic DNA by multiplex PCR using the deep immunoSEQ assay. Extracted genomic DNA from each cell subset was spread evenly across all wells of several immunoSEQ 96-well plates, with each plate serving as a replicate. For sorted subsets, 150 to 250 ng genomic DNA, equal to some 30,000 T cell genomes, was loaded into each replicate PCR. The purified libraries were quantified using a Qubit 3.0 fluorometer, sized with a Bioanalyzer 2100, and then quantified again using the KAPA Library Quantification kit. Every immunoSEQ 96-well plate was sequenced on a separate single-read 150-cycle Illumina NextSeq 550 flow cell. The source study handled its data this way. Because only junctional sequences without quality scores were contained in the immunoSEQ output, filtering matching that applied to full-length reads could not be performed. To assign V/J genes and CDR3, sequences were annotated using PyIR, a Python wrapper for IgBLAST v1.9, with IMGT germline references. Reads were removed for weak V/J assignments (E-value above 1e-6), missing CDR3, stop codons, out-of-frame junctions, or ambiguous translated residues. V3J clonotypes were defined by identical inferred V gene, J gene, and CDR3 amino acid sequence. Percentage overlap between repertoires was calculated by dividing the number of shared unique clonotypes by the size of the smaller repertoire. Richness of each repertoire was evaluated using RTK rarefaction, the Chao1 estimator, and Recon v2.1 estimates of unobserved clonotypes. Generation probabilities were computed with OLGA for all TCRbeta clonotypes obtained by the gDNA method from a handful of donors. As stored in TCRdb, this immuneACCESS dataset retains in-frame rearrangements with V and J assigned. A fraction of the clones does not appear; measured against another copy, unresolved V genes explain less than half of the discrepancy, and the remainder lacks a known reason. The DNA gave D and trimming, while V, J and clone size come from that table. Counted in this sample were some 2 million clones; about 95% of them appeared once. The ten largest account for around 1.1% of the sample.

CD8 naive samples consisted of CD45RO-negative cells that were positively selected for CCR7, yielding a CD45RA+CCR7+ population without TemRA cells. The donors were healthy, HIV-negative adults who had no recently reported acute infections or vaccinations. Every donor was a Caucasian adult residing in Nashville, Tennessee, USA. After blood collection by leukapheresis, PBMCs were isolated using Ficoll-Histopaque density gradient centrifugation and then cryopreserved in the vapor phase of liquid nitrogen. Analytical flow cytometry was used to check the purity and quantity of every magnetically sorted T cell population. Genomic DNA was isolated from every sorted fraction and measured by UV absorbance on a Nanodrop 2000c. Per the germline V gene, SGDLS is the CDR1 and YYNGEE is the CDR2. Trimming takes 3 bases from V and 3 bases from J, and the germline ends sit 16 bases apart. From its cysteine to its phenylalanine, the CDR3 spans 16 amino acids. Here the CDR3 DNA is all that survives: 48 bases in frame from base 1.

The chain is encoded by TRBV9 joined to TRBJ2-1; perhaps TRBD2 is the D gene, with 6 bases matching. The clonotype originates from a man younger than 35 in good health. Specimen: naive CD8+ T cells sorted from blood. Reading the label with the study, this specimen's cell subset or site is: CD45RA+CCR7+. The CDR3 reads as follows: CASSDPSVAVYNEQFF. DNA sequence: TGTGCCAGCAGCGACCCATCGGTAGCGGTCTACAATGAGCAGTTCTTC.